Shown below are 21 T cell receptor beta chains from a single sample sequenced in a study of CD4 T cells in relation to SARS-CoV-2 and coronaviruses. Only in-frame clones appear in the TCRdb table, and some are missing; sequencing was by immunoSEQ multiplex PCR. The sample yields about 56,000 clones, 92% seen once. Sequencing was done on a sample of naive CD4+ T cells from PBMCs. Subset defined: naive CD4+ T cells isolated by negative enrichment. These TCRs come from an adult with COVID-19.

This chain joins TRBV28 and TRBJ2-5; D uncertain. The CDR3 loop spans 12 amino acids. Between the trimmed V and J ends, which lost 6 bases and 1 base, there was a span of 6 bases. Per the germline V gene, CDR1 is MDHEN and CDR2 is SYDVKM. The CDR3 DNA reads as TGTGCCAGCAGGCTATCCCAAGAGACCCAGTACTTC. Its protein is CASRLSQETQYF.

The chain links TRBV19 to TRBJ2-6; D uncertain. Trimming left V 9 bases short and J 0 bases short, with 18 bases between. Germline assignment: CDR1 LNHDA and CDR2 SQIVND (reference sequence). This CDR3 contains 17 residues. For the CDR3, the DNA is TGTGCCAGCCTAAAAGGACGGACCTACTCTGGGGCCAACGTCCTGACTTTC. Protein product: CASLKGRTYSGANVLTF.

V usage is TRBV18 and J usage is TRBJ1-1, with a tentative D call TRBD1 (5 bases). V gave up 4 bases and J gave up 1 base, with 10 bases separating them. The CDR3 covers 14 residues. Germline CDR1 is KGHSH and CDR2 is LQKENI. CDR3 region: CASSLGQGNTEAFF. The CDR3, as DNA: TGTGCCAGCTCACTCGGCCAGGGGAACACTGAAGCTTTCTTT.

The rearrangement links TRBV21-1 to TRBJ2-7; the D call in the table, TRBD2, was not verified against the DNA. TRBV21-1 is termed a pseudogene. The CDR3 is 21 residues long. The chain's CDR3 is CASSKSSTSTSGRAEAYEQYF. CDR3 nucleotides: TGTGCCAGCAGCAAGTCTTCGACAAGTACTAGCGGGAGGGCCGAGGCGTACGAGCAGTACTTC.

The V gene is TRBV5-6, the J gene TRBJ2-2; 10 nucleotides match TRBD2. Germline V lookup: CDR1 SGHDT, CDR2 YYEEEE. The CDR3 runs to 14 residues. J gave up 7 bases and V 4 bases, and 4 bases lay outside the gene matches. Here the CDR3 reads CASSLAGVVGELFF. The CDR3 bases are TGTGCCAGCAGCCTAGCGGGAGTGGTCGGGGAGCTGTTTTTT.

A remark on this clone: Germline and junction disagree at one end, which may indicate a read error. The gene calls are TRBV18 and TRBJ2-4, with D maybe TRBD2 (5 bases). Germline V lookup: CDR1 KGHSH, CDR2 LQKENI. The CDR3 sequence is 18 residues long. The CDR3 DNA is TGTGCCAGCTCACCATTCCGGACCCAGGAGCTAGCCAAAAACAATCAGTACTTC. Translated, it gives CASSPFRTQELAKNNQYF.

The rearrangement joins TRBV28 to TRBJ1-5, with D possibly matching TRBD1 (5 bases). Germline V gene lookup returns CDR1 MDHEN and CDR2 SYDVKM. The V end lost 0 bases, the J end lost 0 bases, and 12 bases lay between the germline ends. This CDR3 region has 17 residues. Here the CDR3 DNA reads TGTGCCAGCAGTTTATGGGGGACTGACTATAGCAATCAGCCCCAGCATTTT. It yields the protein CASSLWGTDYSNQPQHF.

The chain links TRBV5-3 to TRBJ2-5; D perhaps matches TRBD1 (5 bases). TRBV5-3 has ORF status, its function being uncertain. The CDR3 has 16 residues. The V gene lost 6 bases and the J gene lost 2 bases, with 20 bases spanning the gap. The CDR3 region is CARNGPRVNEQETQYF. CDR3 nucleotide sequence: TGTGCCAGAAACGGGCCCAGGGTGAACGAGCAAGAGACCCAGTACTTC.

This clone was seen once. As DNA, the CDR3 is TGTGCCTGGAGTGTAGGCGGGACTGGTTTTTGGGAGCAGTACTTC. This sequence encodes CAWSVGGTGFWEQYF. The genes are TRBV30 and TRBJ2-7; a possible D gene is TRBD2 (6 bases). There are 15 residues in the CDR3. V was pared by 0 bases and J by 7 bases, with 19 bases between. Per germline, CDR1 GTSNPN and CDR2 SVGIG (reference sequence).

The chain has TRBV24-1 and TRBJ2-5, with 12 bases matching TRBD2. V lost 5 bases and J lost 5; bases outside the gene matches: 2. Germline lookup yields CDR1 KGHDR and CDR2 SFDVKD. The CDR3 extends over 14 amino acids. CDR3 nucleotides: TGTGCCACCAGTGCCCTAGCGGGAGGGGAGACCCAGTACTTC. It translates to CATSALAGGETQYF.

The V call is TRBV6-5, the J call TRBJ1-5; D unclear. The V and J ends lost 7 bases and 3 bases respectively, with 10 bases between them. The germline V gene has CDR1 MNHEY and CDR2 SVGAGI. CDR3 length: 13 residues. CDR3 in amino acids: CASTNSLNQPQHF. The CDR3 DNA is TGTGCCAGCACGAACAGCCTCAATCAGCCCCAGCATTTT.

The chain joins TRBV10-3 to TRBJ2-1; D not resolved. With 4 bases removed from V and 0 bases from J, the gap between germline ends came to 7 bases. This CDR3 spans 14 amino acids. Germline CDR1 reads ENHRY; CDR2 reads SYGVKD. The CDR3, as DNA: TGTGCCATCAGTGGAGGCAGCTCCTACAATGAGCAGTTCTTC. Translated, it gives CAISGGSSYNEQFF.

The CDR3 here is CASRAGGPYEQYF. DNA for the CDR3: TGTGCCAGCAGGGCAGGGGGCCCCTACGAGCAGTACTTC. This chain links TRBV25-1 with TRBJ2-7; 8 bases align to TRBD1. CDR1 and CDR2 (germline): MGHDK, SYGVNS. V lost 6 bases and J lost 2; bases outside the gene matches: 3. The CDR3 runs 13 residues.

V is TRBV6-5 and J is TRBJ1-4; D uncertain. Looked up from germline, CDR1 is MNHEY and CDR2 is SVGAGI. Between the trimmed V and J ends, which lost 4 bases and 9 bases, there was a span of 15 bases. The CDR3 runs to 14 residues. The CDR3 region is CASSSDRREQKLFF. In nucleotides, the CDR3 is TGTGCCAGCAGTTCCGACCGCCGGGAACAAAAACTGTTTTTT.

The chain is built from TRBV28 and TRBJ2-1; 12 bases line up with TRBD2. Germline values: CDR1 MDHEN, CDR2 SYDVKM. The V and J ends lost 10 bases and 10 bases, in that order; junction bases with no gene match: 32. This CDR3 spans 21 amino acids. The CDR3 bases are TGTGCCACCACCCCTCACGGAGGGTGGGGTGGACTAGCGGGATCCCCCCGCGAGCAGTTCTTC. Protein product: CATTPHGGWGGLAGSPREQFF.

This clone has only one observation. The chain recombines TRBV2 with TRBJ2-7; weak D call: TRBD2 (5 bases). Looked up from germline, CDR1 is SNHLY and CDR2 is FYNNEI. Trimming left V 10 bases short and J 3 bases short, with 19 bases between. The CDR3 is 14 amino acids. The CDR3 loop reads CATARASKGYEQYF. As DNA, the CDR3 is TGTGCCACCGCGAGGGCTAGTAAAGGCTACGAGCAGTACTTC.

The V and J genes are TRBV2 and TRBJ2-3; D not resolved. The CDR3 has 13 residues. Trimming cost V 4 bases and J 10 bases, with 15 bases left between them. The germline V gene encodes CDR1 SNHLY and CDR2 FYNNEI. The CDR3, as DNA: TGTGCCAGCAGTGCGGTTGTGGGGTGGGCGCAGTATTTT. The encoded protein is CASSAVVGWAQYF. The complete variable domain, with remaining parts taken from reference TRBV2 and TRBJ2-3, reads EPEVTQTPSHQVTQMGQEVILRCVPISNHLYFYWYRQILGQKVEFLVSFYNNEISEKSEIFDDQFSVERPDGSNFTLKIRSTKLEDSAMYFCASSAVVGWAQYFGPGTRLTVL.

The rearrangement joins TRBV24-1 to TRBJ2-1; D is possibly TRBD2 (5 bases). This CDR3 has 20 amino acids. Trimming took off 5 bases at V and 0 bases at J, with 25 bases between the two ends. Germline values: CDR1 KGHDR, CDR2 SFDVKD. This CDR3 is CATSGTEGRILTDSYNEQFF. CDR3 sequence (DNA): TGTGCCACCAGTGGAACCGAGGGTCGCATCCTCACGGACTCCTACAATGAGCAGTTCTTC.

This clone was picked up one time. V is TRBV5-4 and J is TRBJ2-7; the D is unclear. V shed 7 bases and J shed 2 bases, with 19 bases lying between them. The CDR3 has 15 amino acids. Germline assignment: CDR1 SGHNT and CDR2 YYREEE (reference sequence). CDR3 nucleotides: TGTGCCAGCTCGGACGGCCGGAGCCAACCCTACGAGCAGTACTTC. Amino acids: CASSDGRSQPYEQYF.

This clone appeared once. The chain carries TRBV15 and TRBJ2-6; D may be TRBD1 (5 bases). The germline V and J ends were trimmed by 7 bases and 0 bases, with 13 bases remaining between them. Germline loops: CDR1 LNHNV, CDR2 YYDKDF (reference sequence). This CDR3 is built from 16 residues. The CDR3 nucleotides read TGTGCCACCACCCAGACAGTGCGCTCTGGGGCCAACGTCCTGACTTTC. It is translated as CATTQTVRSGANVLTF.

The CDR3 DNA reads as TGTGCCAGCAATAGCGACACGAACACAGATACGCAGTATTTT. Protein: CASNSDTNTDTQYF. The chain recombines TRBV11-2 with TRBJ2-3, with a possible D match to TRBD2 (5 bases). The CDR3 spans 14 residues. V was cut by 7 bases and J by 2 bases, with 13 bases left in between. CDR1 and CDR2 from the germline V gene are SGHAT and FQNNGV.